A single sample is the source of the 19 T cell receptor beta chains below, sequenced in a study of breast tumors, draining lymph nodes, adjacent tissues. Axillary draining lymph nodes of breast cancer patients supplied the node samples. TCRdb fed the multiplex PCR reads into MiXCR, producing one record per CDR3 protein. This table holds nearly 200,000 distinct CDR3 sequences, approximately 30% found once. Sequenced material: axillary lymph node tissue. All receptors come from a female donor with breast cancer. Some clones in this sample may be carry-over from other donors' samples.

This clonotype was found a few times. Possible read error: a much larger clone is one base away. The chain has TRBV10-3 and TRBJ2-2; weak D call: TRBD1 (6 bases). Trimming left V 5 bases short and J 4 bases short, with 14 bases between. The CDR3 contains 15 residues. Germline CDR1 and CDR2: ENHRY and SYGVKD. CDR3 protein: CAISPPGQTTGELFF. The CDR3 nucleotides read TGTGCCATCAGTCCCCCGGGACAAACCACCGGGGAGCTGTTTTTT.

This clonotype was counted at least ten times. V is TRBV6-5 and J is TRBJ1-6, with D tentatively TRBD1 (6 bases). The germline V and J ends were trimmed by 2 bases and 6 bases, with 11 bases remaining between them. The germline gives CDR1 MNHEY, CDR2 SVGAGI. The CDR3 loop spans 15 amino acids. The CDR3, as DNA: TGTGCCAGCAGTTACCGACAGGTGATTAATTCACCCCTCCACTTT. Amino acid sequence: CASSYRQVINSPLHF.

This clonotype was found many times. Possible read error: a much larger clone is one base away. The V and J genes are TRBV20-1 and TRBJ2-7; tentatively, D is TRBD2 (6 bases). CDR3 length: 13 residues. Germline assignment: CDR1 DFQATT and CDR2 SNEGSKA (reference sequence). The DNA for the CDR3 is TGCAGTGCTAGAGGGGCGGGAAGCTACGCGCAGTACTTC. Encoded protein: CSARGAGSYAQYF.

About this clonotype: An end of the junction differs from the germline gene, which may be a read error. CDR3 protein: CASSPTGNYGHTF. In DNA form, the CDR3 reads TGTGCCAGCAGCCCGACAGGGAACTATGGCCACACCTTC. The J gene is TRBJ1-2, the V gene TRBV6-6; 7 bases line up with TRBD1. Germline assignment: CDR1 MNHNY and CDR2 SVGAGI (reference sequence). CDR3 length: 13 residues.

This clonotype was recorded at least ten times. This rearrangement joins TRBV2 to TRBJ2-2; no definite D call. With 3 bases removed from V and 0 bases from J, the gap between germline ends came to 8 bases. The CDR3 consists of 15 residues. Germline V gene data show CDR1 as SNHLY and CDR2 as FYNNEI. The CDR3 loop is CASSDRTSNTGELFF. CDR3 in DNA: TGTGCCAGCAGTGATCGGACCTCGAACACCGGGGAGCTGTTTTTT.

This clonotype showed up just once. The chain couples TRBV29-1 to TRBJ2-5; 11 nucleotides align to TRBD2. Germline CDR1 and CDR2: SQVTM and ANQGSEA. V lost 0 bases, J lost 3 bases, and 0 bases stayed unmatched. CDR3 length: 14 amino acids. The DNA of the CDR3 is TGCAGCGTTGAAGAACTAGCGGGAGAAGAGACCCAGTACTTC. Translation: CSVEELAGEETQYF.

This clonotype occurred many times. J is TRBJ2-7 and V is TRBV5-1, with 7 bases matching TRBD2. Germline values: CDR1 SGHRS, CDR2 YFSETQ. The CDR3 covers 16 residues. J was trimmed by 3 bases and V by 0 bases; bases with no gene match: 9. The CDR3 loop is CASSLAPLRGDYEQYF. CDR3 sequence (DNA): TGCGCCAGCAGCTTGGCCCCCCTCCGGGGGGACTACGAGCAGTACTTC. The full variable domain, completed using reference TRBV5-1 and TRBJ2-7, is KAGVTQTPRYLIKTRGQQVTLSCSPISGHRSVSWYQQTPGQGLQFLFEYFSETQRNKGNFPGRFSGRQFSNSRSEMNVSTLELGDSALYLCASSLAPLRGDYEQYFGPGTRLTVT.

The chain uses TRBV30 and TRBJ1-6; D is perhaps TRBD1 (6 bases). Germline loops: CDR1 GTSNPN, CDR2 SVGIG (reference sequence). V lost 1 base to trimming and J lost 0 bases, with 10 bases between them. CDR3 length: 16 residues. The CDR3 protein is CAWSATGSSYNSPLHF. CDR3 nucleotides: TGTGCCTGGAGTGCTACAGGGAGCTCCTATAATTCACCCCTCCACTTT.

This clonotype was observed many times. The chain recombines TRBV6-6 with TRBJ1-5; TRBD1 might be the D (5 bases). The V end lost 5 bases, the J end lost 3 bases, and 17 bases lay between the germline ends. This CDR3 is 16 amino acids long. Per germline, CDR1 MNHNY and CDR2 SVGAGI (reference sequence). The CDR3 DNA follows: TGTGCCAGCAGTCGGACTGCTCCAGGGTTCAATCAGCCCCAGCATTTT. Translation gives CASSRTAPGFNQPQHF.

The chain uses TRBV20-1 and TRBJ1-5, with D possibly being TRBD1 (5 bases). There are 13 residues in the CDR3. The ends were cut back, 0 bases at V and 10 bases at J, with 13 bases in the middle. CDR1 and CDR2 (germline): DFQATT, SNEGSKA (reference sequence). The CDR3 loop is CSARDGTVDPQHF. In DNA, the CDR3 is TGCAGTGCTAGAGATGGGACGGTAGATCCCCAGCATTTT.

As for this clonotype: A read error may explain this, as a much larger clone is one base away. J is TRBJ2-5 and V is TRBV5-4, with a weak D call TRBD2 (6 bases). The CDR3 length is 15 residues. Per the germline V gene, CDR1 is SGHNT and CDR2 is YYREEE (reference sequence). CDR3 sequence reads: CAGSSLAAAQETQYF. The CDR3 nucleotides are TGTGCCGGCAGCTCTTTAGCGGCGGCACAAGAGACCCAGTACTTC. The whole variable domain, filled in from reference TRBV5-4 and TRBJ2-5, reads ETGVTQSPTHLIKTRGQQVTLRCSSQSGHNTVSWYQQALGQGPQFIFQYYREEENGRGNFPPRFSGLQFPNYSSELNVNALELDDSALYLCAGSSLAAAQETQYFGPGTRLLVL.

As regards this clonotype: This may arise from a read error, as a much more abundant clone is one base away. The chain has TRBV30 and TRBJ2-7; 7 bases fit TRBD1. The CDR3 spans 13 residues. Germline CDR1 is GTSNPN and CDR2 is SVGIG (reference sequence). V was clipped by 4 bases and J by 6 bases; unmatched bases: 9. CDR3 amino acids: CAWKTQGESEQYF. The CDR3 DNA follows: TGTGCCTGGAAAACTCAGGGGGAGTCCGAGCAGTACTTC.

The sample holds many counts of this clonotype. The chain recombines TRBV2 with TRBJ1-2; weak D call: TRBD1 (6 bases). Germline V gives CDR1 SNHLY, CDR2 FYNNEI. Trimming cost V 6 bases and J 6 bases, with 17 bases left between them. This CDR3 spans 14 amino acids. In DNA form, the CDR3 reads TGTGCCAGCAGGACACAGGGAACAAGAAATGGCTACACCTTC. This gives the protein CASRTQGTRNGYTF.

This clonotype occurred many times. The rearrangement links TRBV12-3 or TRBV12-4 to TRBJ2-6; 9 nucleotides align to TRBD1. This CDR3 comprises 16 residues. With 5 bases clipped from V and 1 base from J, the junction kept 3 bases outside the gene matches. CDR3 DNA sequence: TGTGCCAGCAGTCGACAGGGGGGGTCTGGGGCCAACGTCCTGACTTTC. This gives the protein CASSRQGGSGANVLTF.

This clonotype was seen ten or more times. The rearrangement uses TRBV3-1 and TRBJ2-3; 11 bases are shared with TRBD2. V gave up 5 bases and J gave up 4 bases; unmatched junction bases: 5. The germline gives CDR1 LGHDT, CDR2 YNNKEL (reference sequence). The CDR3 extends over 15 amino acids. CDR3 coding DNA: TGTGCCAGCAGCGATAGCGGGGGGGCCGCAGATACGCAGTATTTT. The encoded protein is CASSDSGGAADTQYF.

This clonotype was counted at least ten times. V gene TRBV20-1 combines with J gene TRBJ2-3, with D uncertain. CDR1 is DFQATT, CDR2 SNEGSKA, per germline (reference sequence). The germline V and J ends were trimmed by 2 bases and 5 bases, with 5 bases remaining between them. The CDR3 totals 11 residues. The CDR3 spells CSARHQDTQYF. The CDR3 bases are TGCAGTGCTAGACACCAAGATACGCAGTATTTT.

This clonotype has more than one count but fewer than ten. This may come from a read error, since a much larger clone is one base off. This rearrangement joins TRBV6-1 to TRBJ1-6; TRBD1 matches at 9 bases. The CDR3 runs 15 residues. Germline V gene data show CDR1 as MNHNS and CDR2 as SASEGT. J lost 10 bases, V lost 5 bases, and 9 bases had no gene match. The chain's CDR3 is CASSPRDRVESPLHF. The CDR3 region has the DNA TGTGCCAGCAGTCCACGGGACAGGGTCGAGTCACCCCTCCACTTT.

Remarks on this clonotype: A much bigger clone sits one base away, suggesting this may be a read error. This CDR3 is missing its conserved last phenylalanine or tryptophan, likely due to a read error. This sequence joins TRBV7-2 and TRBJ2-7; D might be TRBD2 (5 bases). V was trimmed by 5 bases and J by 2 bases, leaving 13 bases between them. The CDR3 spans 14 residues. CDR1 SGHTA and CDR2 FQGNSA come from the germline V gene. The CDR3 DNA follows: TGTGCCAGCAGCAGAACTAGGTTGGCCTACGAGCAGTACCTC. It codes for CASSRTRLAYEQYL.

The chain joins TRBV2 to TRBJ1-5, with 11 bases identical to TRBD1. The germline V gene encodes CDR1 SNHLY and CDR2 FYNNEI. J gave up 7 bases and V 5 bases, and 10 bases lay outside the gene matches. The CDR3 sequence is 16 residues long. Written as DNA, the CDR3 is TGTGCCAGCAGTTACGGACAGGGGGCCTACGAGCAGCCCCAGCATTTT. Its translation is CASSYGQGAYEQPQHF.